This is a list of T cell receptor beta chains from one sample in a study of blood T cell repertoires in COVID-19. The protocol was immunoSEQ multiplex PCR, while the TCRdb copy is restricted to in-frame clones and leaves out a portion. Of some 270,000 clones in the sample, around 92% were seen once. The sequencing sample was made of PBMCs or T cells enriched from blood (not recorded which). These receptors came from a woman between 55 and 75 years old who had recovered from COVID-19. Both conserved end residues are part of each CDR3. D genes are given only for firm matches. Clone size, where shown, is once, few, many, or a class for clones that have expanded.

TRBV5-1,.,.,TRBJ1-1,CASSSLLSDTEAFF,TGCGCCAGCAGCTCCTTACTAAGTGACACTGAAGCTTTCTTT
TRBV5-1,.,.,TRBJ2-2,CASSKADGTGELFF,TGCGCCAGCAGCAAAGCGGATGGGACCGGGGAGCTGTTTTTT
TRBV5-1,.,TRBD1,TRBJ2-5,CASSLRQGLQETQYF,TGCGCCAGCAGCTTAAGACAGGGGCTCCAAGAGACCCAGTACTTC
TRBV20-1,.,.,TRBJ2-7,CSAPGRNEQYF,TGCAGTGCTCCGGGTCGGAACGAGCAGTACTTC
TRBV19,.,.,TRBJ1-1,CASSIPSAAPEAFF,TGTGCCAGTAGTATCCCGTCGGCGGCCCCTGAAGCTTTCTTT
TRBV10-3,.,.,TRBJ1-1,CAISGVNTEAFF,TGTGCCATCAGCGGGGTGAACACTGAAGCTTTCTTT
TRBV28,.,.,TRBJ1-5,CASSGGSYQPQHF,TGTGCCAGCAGTGGCGGGAGTTATCAGCCCCAGCATTTT
TRBV6-5,once,TRBD2,TRBJ2-1,CASRLAGDGEQFF,TGTGCCAGTCGACTGGCGGGAGACGGTGAGCAGTTCTTC
TRBV30,.,.,TRBJ1-1,CAFRANTEAFF,TGTGCCTTCAGGGCGAACACTGAAGCTTTCTTT
TRBV3-1/TRBV3-2,.,TRBD1,TRBJ1-5,CASSLGQGNQPQHF,TGTGCCAGCAGCCTCGGACAGGGTAATCAGCCCCAGCATTTT
TRBV18,.,.,TRBJ1-1,CASSPGADTEAFF,TGTGCCAGCTCACCAGGGGCGGACACTGAAGCTTTCTTT
TRBV18,.,.,TRBJ1-5,CASSPSSGNQPQHF,TGTGCCAGCTCACCGAGTAGCGGCAATCAGCCCCAGCATTTT
TRBV7-8,.,.,TRBJ1-4,CASSLKAGRNEKLFF,TGTGCCAGCAGCTTAAAAGCAGGGCGGAATGAAAAACTGTTTTTT